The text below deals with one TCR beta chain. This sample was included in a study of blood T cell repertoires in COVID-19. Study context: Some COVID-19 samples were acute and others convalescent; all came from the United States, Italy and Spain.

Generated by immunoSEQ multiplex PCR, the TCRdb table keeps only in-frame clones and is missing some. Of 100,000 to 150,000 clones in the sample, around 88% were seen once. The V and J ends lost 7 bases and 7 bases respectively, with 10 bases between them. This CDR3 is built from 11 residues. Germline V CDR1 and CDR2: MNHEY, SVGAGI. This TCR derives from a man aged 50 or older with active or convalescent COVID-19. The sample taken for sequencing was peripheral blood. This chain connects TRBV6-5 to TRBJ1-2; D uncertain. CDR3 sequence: CASTRDSGYTF. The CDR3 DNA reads TGTGCCAGCACGAGGGATAGTGGCTACACCTTC.